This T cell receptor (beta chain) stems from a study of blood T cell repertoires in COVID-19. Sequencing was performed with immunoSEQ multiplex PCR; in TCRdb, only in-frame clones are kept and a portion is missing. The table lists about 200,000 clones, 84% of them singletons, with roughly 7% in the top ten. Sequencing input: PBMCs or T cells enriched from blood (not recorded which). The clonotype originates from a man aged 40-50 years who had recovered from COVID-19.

In DNA form, the CDR3 reads TGTGCCAGCAGTGAAAGGTGGGGCCCCTGGGATGAGCAGTTCTTC. The encoded protein is CASSERWGPWDEQFF. V gene TRBV6-1 combines with J gene TRBJ2-1; possibly TRBD1 for D (5 bases). This CDR3 contains 15 residues. CDR1 MNHNS and CDR2 SASEGT come from the germline V gene. V lost 2 bases and J lost 8, with 16 bases in between.